This TCR beta chain originates from a study of regulatory T cells in long-lasting Graves disease. This clonotype has a count of ten or more. The germline V gene has CDR1 LNHDA and CDR2 SQIVND (reference sequence). The CDR3 length is 15 residues. The V and J ends lost 4 bases and 3 bases, in that order; junction bases with no gene match: 3. Time point here: newly diagnosed GD, antithyroid drugs for less than 3 months. The authors made the TCR library using RNA they extracted from PBMCs. For TCR beta, libraries came from iRepertoire HTBI primers and Arm-PCR of CDR3 regions. TCRdb fed the multiplex PCR reads into MiXCR, producing one record per CDR3 protein. The table records under 450,000 distinct CDR3 sequences, about 11% of them present only once. This same sample was also taken into another study, of T cells in Graves' hyperthyroidism and ophthalmopathy.

The sample was peripheral blood mononuclear cells (PBMCs), taken at new diagnosis, from a patient treated with antithyroid drugs. The rearrangement links TRBV19 to TRBJ1-6; 7 bases align to TRBD1. The TCR originated in a woman aged 18-29 years with Graves disease. The CDR3 is CASSTTGYYNSPLHF. The CDR3 DNA sequence: TGTGCCAGTAGTACGACAGGGTACTATAATTCACCCCTCCACTTT.